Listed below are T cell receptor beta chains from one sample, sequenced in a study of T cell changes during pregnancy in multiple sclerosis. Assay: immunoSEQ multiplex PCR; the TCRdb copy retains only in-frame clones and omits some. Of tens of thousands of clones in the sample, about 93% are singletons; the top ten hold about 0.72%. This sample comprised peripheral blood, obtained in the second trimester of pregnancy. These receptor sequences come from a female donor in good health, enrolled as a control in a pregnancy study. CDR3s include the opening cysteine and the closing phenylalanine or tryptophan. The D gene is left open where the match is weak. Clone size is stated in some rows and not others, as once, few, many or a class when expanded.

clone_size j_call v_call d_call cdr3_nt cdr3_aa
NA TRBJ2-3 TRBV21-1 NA TGTGCCAGCAGCTCCCGGACTAGCGGGGGGACTAGCACAGATACGCAGTATTTT CASSSRTSGGTSTDTQYF
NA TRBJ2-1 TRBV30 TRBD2 TGTGCCTGGACCGGGACTACCCCATACAATGAGCAGTTCTTC CAWTGTTPYNEQFF
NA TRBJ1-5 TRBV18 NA TGTGCCAGCTCCCCCACCGAGGGTGGAGGCAATCAGCCCCAGCATTTT CASSPTEGGGNQPQHF
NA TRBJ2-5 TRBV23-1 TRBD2 TGCGCCAGCAGTCTGACTAGCGGGGGGGCCCGTGAGACCCAGTACTTC CASSLTSGGARETQYF
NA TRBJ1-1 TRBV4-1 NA TGCGCCAGCAGCCAAGTAGGACAAAACACTGAAGCTTTCTTT CASSQVGQNTEAFF
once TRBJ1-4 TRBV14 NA TGTGCCAGCAGCCCCTTCCAGACAGATAATGAAAAACTGTTTTTT CASSPFQTDNEKLFF
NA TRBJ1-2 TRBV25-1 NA TGTGCCAGCAGTGAATTGGGGGGGAGGGCCTACACCTTC CASSELGGRAYTF
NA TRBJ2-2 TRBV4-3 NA TGCGCCAGCAGCCAAGATGGTGACGGGTTCACCGGGGAGCTGTTTTTT CASSQDGDGFTGELFF
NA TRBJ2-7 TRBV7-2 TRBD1 TGTGCCAGCAGCGCTACCGGGACAGTCTACGAGCAGTACTTC CASSATGTVYEQYF
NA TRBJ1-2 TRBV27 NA TGTGCCAGCACCACGGGACGGCAAGGGGGTGGCTACACCTTC CASTTGRQGGGYTF
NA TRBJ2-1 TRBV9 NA TGTGCCAGCAGCTCTACGGGGGTACCCTACAATGAGCAGTTCTTC CASSSTGVPYNEQFF
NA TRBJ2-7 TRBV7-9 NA TGTGCCAGCAGCTTAAGAGACAGGTTCTCCTACGAGCAGTACTTC CASSLRDRFSYEQYF
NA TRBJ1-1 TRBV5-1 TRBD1 TGCGCCAGCAGTCTCAACCCGGACAGGGGATACACTGAAGCTTTCTTT CASSLNPDRGYTEAFF
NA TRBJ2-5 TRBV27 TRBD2 TGTGCCAGCAGTAAGGGCGGGGGGGCCGGCGAGACCCAGTACTTC CASSKGGGAGETQYF
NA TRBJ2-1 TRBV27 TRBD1 TGTGCCAGCAGCCCCGGGACAGGGGAACGGTTTGATCAGTTCTTC CASSPGTGERFDQFF